Listed below are T cell receptor beta chains from one sample, sequenced in a study of ipilimumab plus nivolumab after autologous stem cell transplantation. Profiling relied on immunoSEQ multiplex PCR, and the TCRdb table lists in-frame clones only, not all of them. Found here are about 16,000 clones, around four fifths of them singletons; the top ten hold around 20%. This specimen was PBMCs, taken in a trial of ipilimumab plus nivolumab as post-transplant consolidation. The source of these receptors is a male donor with diffuse large B-cell lymphoma. The CDR3 runs from the conserved cysteine through the conserved F or W. Each record gives: J gene, clone size, D gene, V gene, CDR3 DNA, CDR3 protein. D genes are given only for firm matches. A clone size is listed for some rows: how often the clone was seen (once, few, many), or a class if it is expanded.

j_gene: TRBJ2-5
abundance: NA
d_gene: NA
v_gene: TRBV11-2
CDR3nt: TGTGCCAGCAGCTTAGTCCCAGCGACTTCGCGGGAAGAGACCCAGTACTTC
CDR3aa: CASSLVPATSREETQYF

j_gene: TRBJ1-1
abundance: NA
d_gene: NA
v_gene: TRBV5-8
CDR3nt: TGTGCCAGCCCAAACAGACTTTTGAACACTGAAGCTTTCTTT
CDR3aa: CASPNRLLNTEAFF

j_gene: TRBJ1-1
abundance: NA
d_gene: NA
v_gene: TRBV15
CDR3nt: TGTGCCACCAGCAGAACGGTGAACACTGAAGCTTTCTTT
CDR3aa: CATSRTVNTEAFF

j_gene: TRBJ2-3
abundance: NA
d_gene: TRBD2
v_gene: TRBV7-2
CDR3nt: TGTGCCAGCAGCTTAGTGGCCGTCACTAGCGGGAGGGCGAATACGCAGTATTTT
CDR3aa: CASSLVAVTSGRANTQYF

j_gene: TRBJ1-4
abundance: NA
d_gene: NA
v_gene: TRBV29-1
CDR3nt: TGCAGCGTTGAAGATCCCTCGGGTCCTGTGGGTGAAAAACTGTTTTTT
CDR3aa: CSVEDPSGPVGEKLFF

j_gene: TRBJ1-1
abundance: NA
d_gene: TRBD1
v_gene: TRBV13
CDR3nt: TGTGCCAGCAGCCCGGGACAGGGGGCTGGCACTGAAGCTTTCTTT
CDR3aa: CASSPGQGAGTEAFF

j_gene: TRBJ2-7
abundance: NA
d_gene: TRBD2
v_gene: TRBV30
CDR3nt: TGTGCCTGGAGAGGACTAGCGGGGGGGCCATCCTACGAGCAGTACTTC
CDR3aa: CAWRGLAGGPSYEQYF

j_gene: TRBJ1-3
abundance: NA
d_gene: TRBD1
v_gene: TRBV11-3
CDR3nt: TGTGCCAGCAGCCAGCCGACAGGGTTCGGAAACACCATATATTTT
CDR3aa: CASSQPTGFGNTIYF

j_gene: TRBJ1-1
abundance: NA
d_gene: NA
v_gene: TRBV5-1
CDR3nt: TGCGCCAGCGCGTCACTCTCGGGAACTGAAGCTTTCTTT
CDR3aa: CASASLSGTEAFF

j_gene: TRBJ1-1
abundance: NA
d_gene: NA
v_gene: TRBV12-5
CDR3nt: TGTGCTAGTGGTCTGCAGGGTGGCACTGAAGCTTTCTTT
CDR3aa: CASGLQGGTEAFF

j_gene: TRBJ1-6
abundance: NA
d_gene: NA
v_gene: TRBV9
CDR3nt: TGTGCCAGCAGCGTAGAGCGGGGGCAGGTAAGGTCACCCCTCCACTTT
CDR3aa: CASSVERGQVRSPLHF

j_gene: TRBJ1-2
abundance: NA
d_gene: NA
v_gene: TRBV6-5
CDR3nt: TGTGCCAGCAGTTACTACGGGATAAACTATGGCTACACCTTC
CDR3aa: CASSYYGINYGYTF

j_gene: TRBJ2-7
abundance: NA
d_gene: TRBD2
v_gene: TRBV4-2
CDR3nt: TGTGCCAGCAGCCACACGGGACTAGCGGGCGAGCAGTACTTC
CDR3aa: CASSHTGLAGEQYF

j_gene: TRBJ2-2
abundance: once
d_gene: NA
v_gene: TRBV25-1
CDR3nt: TGTGCCAGCAACCCCGGGATCTCCGGGGAGCTGTTTTTT
CDR3aa: CASNPGISGELFF

j_gene: TRBJ2-5
abundance: few
d_gene: NA
v_gene: TRBV5-1
CDR3nt: TGCGCCAGCAGCCCCGCAAGGAAGAGCTGGGAGACCCAGTACTTC
CDR3aa: CASSPARKSWETQYF

j_gene: TRBJ1-5
abundance: NA
d_gene: TRBD1
v_gene: TRBV2
CDR3nt: TGTGCCAGCAGTGAGGGCAACCGGGACAGGGTGATGAATCAGCCCCAGCATTTT
CDR3aa: CASSEGNRDRVMNQPQHF